Presented here are 19 T cell receptor beta chains from one specimen sequenced in a study of radiotherapy plus CTLA-4 blockade in lung cancer. Sequenced by immunoSEQ multiplex PCR; TCRdb stores in-frame clones only, minus some. The sample carries 45,000 to 75,000 clones, around 80% recorded once. The specimen comprised peripheral blood, sampled from a patient treated with radiotherapy plus ipilimumab. The receptor source for this set is a human donor with non-small cell lung cancer who had a partial response to radiotherapy plus ipilimumab.

This chain connects TRBV12-5 to TRBJ2-1; no firm D call. Germline loops: CDR1 LGHNT, CDR2 FRNRAP. Trimming left V 0 bases short and J 9 bases short, with 6 bases between. This CDR3 contains 12 residues. CDR3 amino acids: CASGLVEAEQFF. The CDR3 DNA reads as TGTGCTAGTGGTTTGGTAGAGGCTGAGCAGTTCTTC.

By share of the sample, this clone is medium-sized (0.01 to 0.1%). J is TRBJ2-5 and V is TRBV5-6; D might be TRBD1 (5 bases). V was pared by 0 bases and J by 2 bases, with 11 bases between. Germline-derived CDR1 and CDR2 are SGHDT and YYEEEE. The CDR3 totals 15 residues. In DNA form, the CDR3 reads TGTGCCAGCAGCTTGGTGACAGCTACTCAAGAGACCCAGTACTTC. The encoded protein is CASSLVTATQETQYF.

This chain's CDR3 is CASSLGAGEGETQYF. In DNA, the CDR3 is TGTGCCAGCAGCTTAGGTGCAGGGGAAGGGGAGACCCAGTACTTC. The chain has TRBV11-3 and TRBJ2-5, with D maybe TRBD1 (6 bases). CDR3 size: 15 residues. Germline CDR1 is SGHNT and CDR2 is YENEEA. V was shortened by 1 base and J by 5 bases, with 14 bases between the two germline ends.

J is TRBJ2-7 and V is TRBV19, with a tentative D call TRBD2 (6 bases). CDR3 length equals 14 residues. The V and J ends lost 5 bases and 1 base respectively, with 12 bases between them. Germline loops: CDR1 LNHDA, CDR2 SQIVND (reference sequence). The CDR3 sequence: CASSVTSVSYEQYF. The CDR3 DNA reads TGTGCCAGTAGTGTGACTAGTGTATCCTACGAGCAGTACTTC.

V usage is TRBV25-1 and J usage is TRBJ2-2, with unresolved D. Germline V CDR1 and CDR2: MGHDK, SYGVNS. This CDR3 is built from 14 residues. Trimming stripped 3 bases from V and 1 base from J, with 6 bases between. This chain's CDR3 is CASSDAGNTGELFF. The CDR3 nucleotides are TGTGCCAGCAGTGACGCAGGGAACACCGGGGAGCTGTTTTTT.

Worth noting for this clone: Other DNA sequences from this sample encode an identical CDR3 as well. V is TRBV5-1 and J is TRBJ1-3; TRBD1 matches 7 bases. CDR3 size: 14 residues. Germline V gene data show CDR1 as SGHRS and CDR2 as YFSETQ. With V trimmed by 5 bases and J by 2 bases, 4 bases remained unmatched. DNA of the CDR3: TGCGCCAGCAGTCTGACAGGGACTGGAAACACCATATATTTT. Its translation: CASSLTGTGNTIYF.

The genes are TRBV7-6 and TRBJ2-1; the match to TRBD2 covers 7 bases. Germline CDR1 reads SGHVS; CDR2 reads FNYEAQ. The CDR3 contains 13 residues. V gave up 5 bases and J gave up 9 bases; unmatched junction bases: 7. The CDR3 sequence: CASSRTAGSEQFF. The DNA for the CDR3 is TGTGCCAGCAGCAGAACAGCGGGGAGTGAGCAGTTCTTC.

This clone appeared a few times. This chain uses TRBV7-2 with TRBJ1-2; D is perhaps TRBD1 (6 bases). Trimming left V 1 base short and J 5 bases short, with 20 bases between. Germline V gene sequence: CDR1 SGHTA, CDR2 FQGNSA. The CDR3 sequence is 17 residues long. As DNA, the CDR3 is TGTGCCAGCAGCTTAGTCGTAGGTGGGGCCAGGGGATATGGCTACACCTTC. Its translation: CASSLVVGGARGYGYTF.

The rearrangement joins TRBV9 to TRBJ1-4, with a tentative D call TRBD1 (5 bases). The CDR3 covers 15 residues. Germline CDR1 SGDLS, CDR2 YYNGEE. Trimming stripped 0 bases from V and 8 bases from J, with 14 bases between. This CDR3 is CASSVGGGVKEKLFF. CDR3 nucleotides: TGTGCCAGCAGCGTAGGGGGAGGGGTCAAGGAAAAACTGTTTTTT.

V usage is TRBV7-9 and J usage is TRBJ1-3; D perhaps matches TRBD1 (5 bases). The V end was cut by 0 bases, the J end by 0 bases, with 9 bases between. Germline lookup yields CDR1 SEHNR and CDR2 FQNEAQ (reference sequence). CDR3 length equals 16 residues. CDR3 protein: CASSLAGGDSGNTIYF. Here the CDR3 DNA reads TGTGCCAGCAGCTTAGCGGGAGGGGACTCTGGAAACACCATATATTTT.

This chain links TRBV7-3 with TRBJ2-5; 8 bases align to TRBD1. Germline V gene sequence: CDR1 SGHTA, CDR2 FQGTGA. This CDR3 has 15 amino acids. V dropped 0 bases and J dropped 4; count of bases not matched to a gene: 4. CDR3 sequence reads: CASSLTGQVGETQYF. In DNA form, the CDR3 reads TGTGCCAGCAGCTTAACGGGACAGGTGGGAGAGACCCAGTACTTC.

The rearrangement joins TRBV6-1 to TRBJ2-7, with D uncertain. The CDR3 is made up of 14 amino acids. V lost 7 bases and J 4 bases, leaving 17 bases between the germline ends. Germline V CDR1 and CDR2: MNHNS, SASEGT. CDR3 loop: CASTQTPREYEQYF. Here the CDR3 DNA reads TGTGCCAGCACCCAGACACCGCGCGAGTACGAGCAGTACTTC.

The V and J genes are TRBV2 and TRBJ2-1, with D tentatively TRBD2 (6 bases). There are 14 residues in the CDR3. Germline CDR1 is SNHLY and CDR2 is FYNNEI. The ends were cut back, 4 bases at V and 2 bases at J, with 9 bases in the middle. The chain's CDR3 is CASSGRGAYNEQFF. CDR3 in DNA: TGTGCCAGCAGTGGACGCGGGGCCTACAATGAGCAGTTCTTC.

The V gene is TRBV7-3, the J gene TRBJ1-2, with TRBD1 matching over 8 bases. The CDR3 has 13 amino acids. CDR1 is SGHTA and CDR2 is FQGTGA in the germline V gene. V trimming: 2 bases; J trimming: 8 bases; junction bases outside the gene matches: 4. CDR3 sequence: CASSLDRGFGYTF. CDR3 DNA sequence: TGTGCCAGCAGCTTAGACAGGGGTTTCGGCTACACCTTC.

The chain combines TRBV7-2 with TRBJ2-7, with 7 bases aligning to TRBD2. The V gene's germline CDR1 is SGHTA and CDR2 FQGNSA. V dropped 6 bases and J dropped 3; count of bases not matched to a gene: 14. The CDR3 loop spans 16 amino acids. The CDR3 region is CASSYRAGPGGYEQYF. The CDR3 DNA is TGTGCCAGCAGTTATAGGGCGGGTCCGGGGGGCTACGAGCAGTACTTC.

The chain recombines TRBV5-1 with TRBJ1-5; D may be TRBD1 (6 bases). Germline V gene data show CDR1 as SGHRS and CDR2 as YFSETQ. Trimming pared 5 bases from V and 9 bases from J, leaving 15 bases between. This CDR3 spans 13 amino acids. CDR3 loop: CASSPDRPPPQHF. The CDR3 region has the DNA TGCGCCAGCAGTCCCGACAGGCCCCCGCCCCAGCATTTT.

The chain carries TRBV6-1 and TRBJ2-5; possible D gene TRBD1, 6 bases. Trimming stripped 1 base from V and 5 bases from J, with 14 bases between. Germline CDR1 is MNHNS and CDR2 is SASEGT. The CDR3 runs to 15 residues. CDR3 loop: CASSEVLGARETQYF. The CDR3 DNA is TGTGCCAGCAGTGAAGTGTTGGGGGCGCGGGAGACCCAGTACTTC.

The V gene is TRBV7-8, the J gene TRBJ2-5; 7 bases line up with TRBD2. The CDR3 consists of 13 residues. Losses at the gene ends were 5 bases for V and 1 base for J; bases not matched to a gene: 1. Germline loops: CDR1 SGHVS, CDR2 FQNEAQ. The CDR3 reads CASSPGGQETQYF. The CDR3 DNA reads TGTGCCAGCAGCCCGGGGGGCCAAGAGACCCAGTACTTC.

The rearrangement uses TRBV6-5 and TRBJ2-7; D is unclear. Trimming stripped 4 bases from V and 0 bases from J, with 7 bases between. CDR1 is MNHEY, CDR2 SVGAGI, per germline. This CDR3 comprises 13 residues. CDR3 coding DNA: TGTGCCAGCAGTTCCCCGCGCTCCTACGAGCAGTACTTC. Its protein is CASSSPRSYEQYF.